Presented here are 2 T cell receptor beta chains from one specimen sequenced in a study of spatial heterogeneity in lung cancer. The time point here: sample taken at primary tumor resection. TCRdb independently ran MiXCR on the 5' RACE reads; one entry per CDR3 protein. The sample carries approximately 15,000 distinct CDR3 sequences, around 3.3% recorded once. This specimen was normal lung tissue next to the tumor, taken at surgery. These receptors were taken from a male donor with early-stage non-small cell lung cancer.

This clonotype was picked up many times. A library prepared for alpha chains yielded this beta chain as an off-target read; its size is of little meaning. The genes are TRBV24-1 and TRBJ1-2; no reliable D call. V lost 3 bases and J lost 4, with 8 bases in between. There are 13 residues in the CDR3. Per germline, CDR1 KGHDR and CDR2 SFDVKD. Written as DNA, the CDR3 is TGTGCCACCAGTGATGGGGTTGCCTATGGCTACACCTTC. Protein sequence: CATSDGVAYGYTF.

This clonotype was counted at least ten times. Being off target in a library aimed at alpha chains, this beta chain has a size of little meaning. The chain couples TRBV7-8 to TRBJ2-7; TRBD1 might be the D (5 bases). Germline V lookup: CDR1 SGHVS, CDR2 FQNEAQ. Trimming took off 1 base at V and 6 bases at J, with 16 bases between the two ends. The CDR3 is 15 amino acids. The CDR3 DNA reads TGTGCCAGCAGCTTAGTGAGCCAGGGAAAAAGCGAGCAGTACTTC. Translated, it gives CASSLVSQGKSEQYF.